This TCR beta chain was sequenced in a study of shared clonotypes between healthy human individuals. This CDR3 is 16 amino acids long. Looked up from germline, CDR1 is SGHRS and CDR2 is YFSETQ. V was pared by 5 bases and J by 1 base, with 15 bases between. A CD45RA+ naive subset and a CD45RA-negative memory subset were split from CD4+ cells. Libraries were prepared by immunoSEQ multiplex PCR; TCRdb keeps only in-frame clonotypes and omits some of them. The repertoire includes hundreds of thousands of clones, roughly 70% of them detected once, and under 2% sits in the top ten. The specimen was memory CD4+ T cells sorted from blood. As to subset: CD45RA-negative fraction. This TCR derives from a woman aged 25 to 39 in good health. The chain employs TRBV5-1 and TRBJ2-2, with D maybe TRBD2 (6 bases). The CDR3 region is CASSAGSSLNTGELFF. DNA of the CDR3: TGCGCCAGCAGTGCGGGGTCCTCGCTGAACACCGGGGAGCTGTTTTTT.